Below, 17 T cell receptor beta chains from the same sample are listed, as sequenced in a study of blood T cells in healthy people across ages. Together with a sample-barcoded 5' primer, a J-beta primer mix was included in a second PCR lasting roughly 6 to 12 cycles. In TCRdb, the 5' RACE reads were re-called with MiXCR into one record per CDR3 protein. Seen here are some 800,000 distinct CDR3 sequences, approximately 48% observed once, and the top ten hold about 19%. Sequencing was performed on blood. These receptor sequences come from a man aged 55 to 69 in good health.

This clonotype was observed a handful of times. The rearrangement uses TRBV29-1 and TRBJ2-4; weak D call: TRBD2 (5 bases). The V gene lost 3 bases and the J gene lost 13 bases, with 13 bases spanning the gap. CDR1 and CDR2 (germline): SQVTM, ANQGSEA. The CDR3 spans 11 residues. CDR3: CSVDRFGEQYF. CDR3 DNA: TGCAGCGTTGATAGGTTTGGGGAGCAGTACTTC.

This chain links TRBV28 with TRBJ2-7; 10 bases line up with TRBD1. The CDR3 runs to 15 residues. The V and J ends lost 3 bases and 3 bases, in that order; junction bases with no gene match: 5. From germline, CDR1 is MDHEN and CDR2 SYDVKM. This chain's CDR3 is CASSLGTGDGYEQYF. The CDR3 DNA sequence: TGTGCCAGCAGTTTGGGGACAGGGGACGGCTACGAGCAGTACTTC.

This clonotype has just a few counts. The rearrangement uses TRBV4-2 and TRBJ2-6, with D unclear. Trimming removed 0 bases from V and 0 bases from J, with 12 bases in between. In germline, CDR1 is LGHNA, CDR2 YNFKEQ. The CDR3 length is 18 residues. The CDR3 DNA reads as TGTGCCAGCAGCCAAGATAAGGACCGACACTCTGGGGCCAACGTCCTGACTTTC. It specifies CASSQDKDRHSGANVLTF.

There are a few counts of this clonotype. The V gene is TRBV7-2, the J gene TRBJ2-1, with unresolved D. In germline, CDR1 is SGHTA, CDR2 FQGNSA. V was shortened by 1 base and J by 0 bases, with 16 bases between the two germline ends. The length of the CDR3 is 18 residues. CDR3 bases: TGTGCCAGCAGCTTAGTTCTGGTGGCGGCCAGCTCCTACAATGAGCAGTTCTTC. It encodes CASSLVLVAASSYNEQFF.

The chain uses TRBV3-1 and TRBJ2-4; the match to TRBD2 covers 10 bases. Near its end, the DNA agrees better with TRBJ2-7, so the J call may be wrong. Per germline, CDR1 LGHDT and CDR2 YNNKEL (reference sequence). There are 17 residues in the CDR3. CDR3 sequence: CASSQDLVAGGKYEQYF. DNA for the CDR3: TGTGCCAGCAGCCAAGATCTGGTAGCGGGGGGCAAGTACGAGCAGTACTTC.

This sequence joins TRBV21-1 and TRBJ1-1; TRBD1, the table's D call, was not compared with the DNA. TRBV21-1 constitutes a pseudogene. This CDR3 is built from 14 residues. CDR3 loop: CASSKVSGFTEAFF. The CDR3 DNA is TGTGCCAGCAGCAAAGTTTCCGGGTTCACTGAAGCTTTCTTT.

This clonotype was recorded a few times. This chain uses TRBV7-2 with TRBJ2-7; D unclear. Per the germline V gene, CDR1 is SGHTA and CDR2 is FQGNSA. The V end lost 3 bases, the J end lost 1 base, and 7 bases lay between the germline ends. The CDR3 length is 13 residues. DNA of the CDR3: TGTGCCAGCAGCTTCCCCAGTTCCTACGAGCAGTACTTC. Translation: CASSFPSSYEQYF. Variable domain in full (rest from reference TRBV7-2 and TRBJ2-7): GAGVSQSPSNKVTEKGKDVELRCDPISGHTALYWYRQSLGQGLEFLIYFQGNSAPDKSGLPSDRFSAERTGGSVSTLTIQRTQQEDSAVYLCASSFPSSYEQYFGPGTRLTVT.

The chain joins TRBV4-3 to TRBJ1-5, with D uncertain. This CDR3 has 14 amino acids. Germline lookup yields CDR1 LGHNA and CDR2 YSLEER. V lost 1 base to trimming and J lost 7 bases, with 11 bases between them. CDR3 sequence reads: CASSQGWHYQPQHF. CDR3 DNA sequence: TGCGCCAGCAGCCAAGGGTGGCACTACCAGCCCCAGCATTTT.

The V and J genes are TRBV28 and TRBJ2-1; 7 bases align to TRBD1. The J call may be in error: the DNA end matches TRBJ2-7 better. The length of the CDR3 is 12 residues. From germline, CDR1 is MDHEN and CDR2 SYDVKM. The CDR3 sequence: CASSKDRDEQYF. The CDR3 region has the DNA TGTGCCAGCAGCAAAGACAGGGACGAGCAGTACTTC.

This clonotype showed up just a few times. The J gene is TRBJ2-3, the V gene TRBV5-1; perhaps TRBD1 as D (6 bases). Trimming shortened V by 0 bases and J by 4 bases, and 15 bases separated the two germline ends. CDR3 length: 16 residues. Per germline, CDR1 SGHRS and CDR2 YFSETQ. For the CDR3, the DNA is TGCGCCAGCAGCTTGGGTATCAGGGGCTCCGCAGATACGCAGTATTTT. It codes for CASSLGIRGSADTQYF.

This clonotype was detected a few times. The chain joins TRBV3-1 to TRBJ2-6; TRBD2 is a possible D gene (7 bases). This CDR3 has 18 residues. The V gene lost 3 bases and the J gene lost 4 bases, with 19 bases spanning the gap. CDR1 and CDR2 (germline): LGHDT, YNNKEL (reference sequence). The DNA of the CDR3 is TGTGCCAGCAGCCACGAGATGGGAGGGGGAGTCGGGGCCAACGTCCTGACTTTC. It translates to CASSHEMGGGVGANVLTF.

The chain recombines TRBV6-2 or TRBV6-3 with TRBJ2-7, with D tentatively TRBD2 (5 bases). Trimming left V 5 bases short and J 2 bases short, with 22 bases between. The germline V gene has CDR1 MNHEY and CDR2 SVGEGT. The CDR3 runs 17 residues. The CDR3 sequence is CASSPLREDRATYEQYF. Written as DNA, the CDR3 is TGTGCCAGCAGTCCCCTTCGGGAAGATAGAGCCACCTACGAGCAGTACTTC.

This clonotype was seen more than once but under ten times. DNA for the CDR3: TGCAAGACTAGTGGGGGTCCTGAGCAGTTCTTC. Protein product: CKTSGGPEQFF. V gene TRBV20-1 combines with J gene TRBJ2-1; tentatively, D is TRBD2 (6 bases). CDR1 DFQATT and CDR2 SNEGSKA come from the germline V gene (reference sequence). This CDR3 is built from 11 residues.

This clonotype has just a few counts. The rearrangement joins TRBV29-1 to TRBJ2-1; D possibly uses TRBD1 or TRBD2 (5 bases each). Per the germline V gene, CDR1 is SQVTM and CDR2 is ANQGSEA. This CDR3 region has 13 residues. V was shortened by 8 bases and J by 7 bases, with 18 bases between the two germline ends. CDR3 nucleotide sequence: TGCAGCACCGACTACCAGGGTTTGAATGAGCAGTTCTTC. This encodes CSTDYQGLNEQFF.

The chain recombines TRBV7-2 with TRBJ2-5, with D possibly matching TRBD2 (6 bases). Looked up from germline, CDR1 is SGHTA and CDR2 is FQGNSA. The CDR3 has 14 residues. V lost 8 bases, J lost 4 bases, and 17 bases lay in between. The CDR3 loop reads CASGPRPGGETQYF. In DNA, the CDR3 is TGTGCCAGCGGCCCACGACCCGGGGGAGAGACCCAGTACTTC.

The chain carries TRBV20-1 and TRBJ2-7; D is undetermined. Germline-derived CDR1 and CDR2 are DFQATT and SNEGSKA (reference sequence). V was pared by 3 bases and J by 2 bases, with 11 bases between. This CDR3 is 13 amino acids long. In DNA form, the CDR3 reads TGCAGTGCTAGTGCTAGAGAGCCCTACGAGCAGTACTTC. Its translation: CSASAREPYEQYF.

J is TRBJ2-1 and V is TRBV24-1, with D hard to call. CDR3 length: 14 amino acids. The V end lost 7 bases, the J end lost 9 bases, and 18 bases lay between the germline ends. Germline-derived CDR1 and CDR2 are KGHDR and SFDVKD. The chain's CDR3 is CATRDPPTRGEQFF. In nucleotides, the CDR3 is TGTGCCACCAGGGATCCCCCGACTCGAGGTGAGCAGTTCTTC.